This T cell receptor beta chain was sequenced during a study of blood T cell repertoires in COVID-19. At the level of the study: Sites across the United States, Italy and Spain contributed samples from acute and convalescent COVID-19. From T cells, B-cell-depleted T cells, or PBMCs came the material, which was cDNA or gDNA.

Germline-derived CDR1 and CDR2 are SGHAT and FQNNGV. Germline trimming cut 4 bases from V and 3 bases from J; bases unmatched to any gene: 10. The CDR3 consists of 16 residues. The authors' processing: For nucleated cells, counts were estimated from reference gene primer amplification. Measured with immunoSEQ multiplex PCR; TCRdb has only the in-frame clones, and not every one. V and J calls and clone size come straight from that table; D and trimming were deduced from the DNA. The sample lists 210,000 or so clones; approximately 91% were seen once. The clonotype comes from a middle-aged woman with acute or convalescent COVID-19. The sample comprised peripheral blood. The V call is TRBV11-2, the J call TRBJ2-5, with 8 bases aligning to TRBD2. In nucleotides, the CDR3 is TGTGCCAGCAGCTCCGGGAGGGGTAGGCAGAAAGAGACCCAGTACTTC. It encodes CASSSGRGRQKETQYF.